The clone carrying this TCR beta chain was counted many times. Its antigen is not known. These data belong to a study of identical twins. Overall study findings and caveats: In cord blood, abundant beta clonotypes had fewer insertions; memory showed no trend.

TCRdb itself ran the 5' RACE reads through MiXCR, one entry per CDR3 protein. The table has 750,000 to 950,000 distinct CDR3 sequences, 12% seen once. The CDR3 sequence is 11 residues long. Between the trimmed V and J ends, which lost 2 bases and 7 bases, there was a span of 2 bases. The germline V gene has CDR1 SGHTA and CDR2 FQGNSA. With no exceptions, donors were healthy Caucasians. This sample was also put to use in a study of yellow fever vaccine responses in identical twins.

The V gene is TRBV7-2, the J gene TRBJ2-2, with D unresolved. The sequenced sample was PBMCs. The TCR was taken from a woman aged 18-30 years in good health. The CDR3 sequence: CASSLFGELFF. In DNA, the CDR3 is TGTGCCAGCAGCTTATTCGGGGAGCTGTTTTTT.